Each of the 21 T cell receptor beta chains below was sequenced from the same sample in a study of CD8+ T cells in alopecia areata. Extracted RNA was reverse transcribed into cDNA, the sequencing template. Here immunoSEQ multiplex PCR was the method, and the copy in TCRdb shows in-frame clones only, minus some. Of some 100,000 clones listed, 55% to 70% are singletons. The treatment here: oral pan-JAK inhibitor, 5-10 mg twice daily. The sample here was CD8+ T cells sorted from blood, taken at roughly week 55, from a patient treated with tofacitinib. The receptors were gathered from a human donor with alopecia areata.

The rearrangement joins TRBV4-1 to TRBJ2-3; TRBD2 matches 10 bases. The V segment lost 1 base and the J segment 5 bases; nucleotides outside the gene matches: 3. CDR1 MGHRA and CDR2 YSYEKL come from the germline V gene. CDR3 size: 15 residues. The CDR3 spells CASSQAGLARDTQYF. The CDR3 DNA follows: TGCGCCAGCAGCCAAGCGGGACTAGCGAGAGATACGCAGTATTTT.

The rearrangement links TRBV2 to TRBJ2-1; 7 bases match TRBD2. V dropped 3 bases and J dropped 4; count of bases not matched to a gene: 9. This CDR3 comprises 16 residues. The V gene's germline CDR1 is SNHLY and CDR2 FYNNEI. The CDR3 DNA follows: TGTGCCAGCAGTGACTCTCGCGGGGGACTGTACAATGAGCAGTTCTTC. Translating it yields CASSDSRGGLYNEQFF. The complete variable domain, with remaining parts taken from reference TRBV2 and TRBJ2-1, reads EPEVTQTPSHQVTQMGQEVILRCVPISNHLYFYWYRQILGQKVEFLVSFYNNEISEKSEIFDDQFSVERPDGSNFTLKIRSTKLEDSAMYFCASSDSRGGLYNEQFFGPGTRLTVL.

CDR3 region: CASSVSTGLAYEQYF. For the CDR3, the DNA is TGTGCCAGCAGCGTATCCACGGGACTTGCCTACGAGCAGTACTTC. J is TRBJ2-7 and V is TRBV9, with D possibly being TRBD2 (6 bases). V was clipped by 1 base and J by 2 bases, with 13 bases between them. CDR1 is SGDLS and CDR2 is YYNGEE in the germline V gene. The CDR3 totals 15 residues. Full variable domain (outside the CDR3, taken from reference TRBV9 and TRBJ2-7): DSGVTQTPKHLITATGQRVTLRCSPRSGDLSVYWYQQSLDQGLQFLIQYYNGEERAKGNILERFSAQQFPDLHSELNLSSLELGDSALYFCASSVSTGLAYEQYFGPGTRLTVT.

This clone was observed a handful of times. This chain links TRBV13 with TRBJ2-7; D may be TRBD1 or TRBD2 (5 bases each). The CDR3 is made up of 13 amino acids. Germline V gives CDR1 PRHDT, CDR2 FYEKMQ (reference sequence). V lost 2 bases to trimming and J lost 5 bases, with 10 bases between them. The CDR3: CASSLQGRNEQYF. The CDR3 region has the DNA TGTGCCAGCAGCTTACAGGGACGGAACGAGCAGTACTTC.

The J gene is TRBJ1-2, the V gene TRBV29-1, with a tentative D call TRBD1 (5 bases). Germline assignment: CDR1 SQVTM and CDR2 ANQGSEA. The CDR3 runs 13 residues. The ends were cut back, 7 bases at V and 8 bases at J, with 20 bases in the middle. In nucleotides, the CDR3 is TGCAGCGCTCCCGGGGTGGGGCCGAAAGGCTACACCTTC. It translates to CSAPGVGPKGYTF.

This clone was observed a few times. The chain is built from TRBV5-6 and TRBJ1-5; no clear D. There are 16 residues in the CDR3. CDR1 is SGHDT, CDR2 YYEEEE, per germline. The germline V and J ends were trimmed by 3 bases and 5 bases, with 18 bases remaining between them. The CDR3: CASSSIRRAWDQPQHF. The CDR3, as DNA: TGTGCCAGCAGCTCCATTCGCCGCGCGTGGGATCAGCCCCAGCATTTT. Full variable domain (outside the CDR3, taken from reference TRBV5-6 and TRBJ1-5): DAGVTQSPTHLIKTRGQQVTLRCSPKSGHDTVSWYQQALGQGPQFIFQYYEEEERQRGNFPDRFSGHQFPNYSSELNVNALLLGDSALYLCASSSIRRAWDQPQHFGDGTRLSIL.

This chain joins TRBV4-1 and TRBJ2-7; the match to TRBD1 covers 7 bases. The trim removed 6 bases at V and 0 bases at J, leaving 5 bases unmatched. Germline-derived CDR1 and CDR2 are MGHRA and YSYEKL. This CDR3 has 14 amino acids. CDR3 bases: TGCGCCAGCAGATTCAGACAGGGCTCCTACGAGCAGTACTTC. Protein: CASRFRQGSYEQYF.

This chain connects TRBV5-1 to TRBJ2-7, with a possible D match to TRBD1 (6 bases). The CDR3 loop spans 13 amino acids. Germline V lookup: CDR1 SGHRS, CDR2 YFSETQ. The V and J ends lost 0 bases and 3 bases respectively, with 7 bases between them. CDR3 nucleotide sequence: TGCGCCAGCAGCTTGGAACAGGGCTACGAGCAGTACTTC. Translating it yields CASSLEQGYEQYF.

This clone was recorded a few times. The chain carries TRBV5-6 and TRBJ2-1; D uncertain. The V and J ends lost 3 bases and 9 bases respectively, with 7 bases between them. Per the germline V gene, CDR1 is SGHDT and CDR2 is YYEEEE. The length of the CDR3 is 11 residues. The CDR3 DNA sequence: TGTGCCAGCAGCTACAGCCGTGAGCAGTTCTTC. This sequence encodes CASSYSREQFF. The variable domain in full, with the rest retrieved from reference TRBV5-6 and TRBJ2-1, is DAGVTQSPTHLIKTRGQQVTLRCSPKSGHDTVSWYQQALGQGPQFIFQYYEEEERQRGNFPDRFSGHQFPNYSSELNVNALLLGDSALYLCASSYSREQFFGPGTRLTVL.

This chain joins TRBV6-5 and TRBJ2-1; 10 bases match TRBD2. The V segment lost 6 bases and the J segment 8 bases; nucleotides outside the gene matches: 10. Germline V gene lookup returns CDR1 MNHEY and CDR2 SVGAGI. This CDR3 region has 15 residues. CDR3 sequence reads: CASSLSGGEIHEQFF. CDR3 nucleotides: TGTGCCAGCAGCCTGAGCGGGGGGGAAATCCATGAGCAGTTCTTC.

A few counts support this clone. An end of the junction does not agree with germline; a read error may underlie this. This chain links TRBV19 with TRBJ2-7; no clear D gene. Germline lookup yields CDR1 LNHDA and CDR2 SQIVND (reference sequence). This CDR3 is built from 11 residues. The CDR3 DNA is TGTGCCAGTAGTTCCCTCTACGGGCAGTACTTC. Translated: CASSSLYGQYF.

This clone was counted a single time. The rearrangement joins TRBV27 to TRBJ2-7; D gene uncertain. V was cut by 8 bases and J by 3 bases, with 11 bases left in between. The CDR3 contains 12 residues. Looked up from germline, CDR1 is MNHEY and CDR2 is SMNVEV (reference sequence). For the CDR3, the DNA is TGTGCCAGCGGAAGCGCCCTCTACGAGCAGTACTTC. Protein sequence: CASGSALYEQYF.

This clone was counted between two and nine times. The V gene is TRBV29-1, the J gene TRBJ1-5; no clear D gene. Germline assignment: CDR1 SQVTM and CDR2 ANQGSEA. The V gene lost 4 bases and the J gene lost 3 bases, with 10 bases spanning the gap. CDR3 length: 13 amino acids. Here the CDR3 reads CSVAIGNNQPQHF. The CDR3 DNA is TGCAGCGTTGCTATCGGGAACAATCAGCCCCAGCATTTT.

This clone has only a few counts. The chain employs TRBV7-9 and TRBJ2-7; possibly TRBD1 for D (5 bases). The germline V gene encodes CDR1 SEHNR and CDR2 FQNEAQ (reference sequence). V lost 5 bases to trimming and J lost 2 bases, with 7 bases between them. The CDR3 loop spans 12 amino acids. As DNA, the CDR3 is TGTGCCAGCAGCACGACAGCCTACGAGCAGTACTTC. Translation gives CASSTTAYEQYF. Supplemented by reference TRBV7-9 and TRBJ2-7, the full variable domain reads DTGVSQNPRHKITKRGQNVTFRCDPISEHNRLYWYRQTLGQGPEFLTYFQNEAQLEKSRLLSDRFSAERPKGSFSTLEIQRTEQGDSAMYLCASSTTAYEQYFGPGTRLTVT.

The V call is TRBV29-1, the J call TRBJ2-6; no definite D call. Germline CDR1 and CDR2: SQVTM and ANQGSEA. The CDR3 is made up of 16 amino acids. With 3 bases removed from V and 3 bases from J, the gap between germline ends came to 15 bases. The CDR3 here is CSVEHLTLSGANVLTF. Here the CDR3 DNA reads TGCAGCGTTGAGCATTTGACCTTAAGTGGGGCCAACGTCCTGACTTTC.

This clone was picked up one time. The chain recombines TRBV27 with TRBJ2-7, with D perhaps matching TRBD2 (6 bases). Trimming took 5 bases from V and 2 from J, leaving 13 bases between them. Per germline, CDR1 MNHEY and CDR2 SMNVEV (reference sequence). This CDR3 spans 14 amino acids. The CDR3 bases are TGTGCCAGCAGTCCCCGCGGGGCCACCTACGAGCAGTACTTC. It yields the protein CASSPRGATYEQYF.

V usage is TRBV5-1 and J usage is TRBJ2-5; possibly TRBD1 for D (6 bases). The germline V gene has CDR1 SGHRS and CDR2 YFSETQ. The V and J ends lost 4 bases and 1 base respectively, with 17 bases between them. This CDR3 spans 16 amino acids. The CDR3 loop reads CASSPAIGTTQETQYF. In DNA form, the CDR3 reads TGCGCCAGCAGCCCAGCTATCGGGACAACCCAAGAGACCCAGTACTTC.

V usage is TRBV6-6 and J usage is TRBJ2-4; 7 bases are a match to TRBD2. The CDR3 extends over 14 amino acids. Germline CDR1 is MNHNY and CDR2 is SVGAGI (reference sequence). The V segment lost 0 bases and the J segment 5 bases; nucleotides outside the gene matches: 1. The CDR3 DNA follows: TGTGCCAGCAGTTACTCGAGCGGGGAAAACATTCAGTACTTC. Its protein is CASSYSSGENIQYF.

This clone was found a few times. This chain joins TRBV14 and TRBJ2-1; TRBD2 matches 8 bases. CDR1 and CDR2 (germline): SGHDN, FVKESK. The length of the CDR3 is 11 residues. J lost 14 bases, V lost 7 bases, and 7 bases had no gene match. The CDR3 nucleotides read TGTGCCAGCATTAAGAGCGGGAGAGAGTTCTTC. Its protein product is CASIKSGREFF.

The chain is built from TRBV13 and TRBJ2-7, with D possibly called TRBD1 or TRBD2 (5 bases each). V was trimmed by 1 base and J by 2 bases, leaving 9 bases between them. This CDR3 comprises 14 residues. Per germline, CDR1 PRHDT and CDR2 FYEKMQ (reference sequence). CDR3 residues: CASSLAGATYEQYF. As DNA, the CDR3 is TGTGCCAGCAGCTTAGCCGGGGCTACCTACGAGCAGTACTTC.

The chain couples TRBV29-1 to TRBJ1-2, with D maybe TRBD1 (6 bases). The V gene lost 5 bases and the J gene lost 4 bases, with 17 bases spanning the gap. The CDR3 has 14 residues. Germline CDR1 SQVTM, CDR2 ANQGSEA. CDR3: CSVLVGDRPYGYTF. CDR3 nucleotides: TGCAGCGTTTTGGTCGGAGACAGGCCCTATGGCTACACCTTC.